This T cell receptor (beta chain) stems from a study of blood T cell repertoires in COVID-19 (dated by TCRdb to between 2020 and 2021). Regarding the study in general: Samples covering the acute and convalescent phases of COVID-19 were provided by collaborators in the United States, Italy and Spain. The material from the prospective study consisted of cDNA or gDNA derived from T cells, B-cell-depleted T cells, or PBMCs. Deeply sampled blood TCRbeta repertoires from subjects exposed to, actively infected with, or recovered from COVID-19 were included in the dataset. The repertoires were made available in a free public database intended to serve as a resource for research on the immune response to SARS-CoV-2. The samples were drawn from the first 160 participants of the ongoing ImmuneRACE study and from 1,254 subjects provided by 6 global collaborators. The sample metadata nearly always contained a de-identified subject ID, COVID-19 status, age in years and sex. Where available, HLA class I and class II types were taken from metadata supplied by the sample provider and were not determined by assay-based typing. Study-wide conclusions, independent of this receptor: The quantity of clinical and demographic metadata differed by source and by participant and was supplied without curation.

TCRbeta CDR3 regions were amplified from genomic DNA using the immunoSEQ Assay, a bias-controlled multiplex PCR. For the original study's pipeline: The number of nucleated cells in each sample was estimated from the amplification of reference gene primers within the assay. To quantify the absolute abundance of each unique TCRbeta CDR3 rearrangement, sequence reads were collapsed and filtered. For each sample, productive Simpson clonality was calculated as the square root of Simpson's diversity index over productive rearrangements. As stored in TCRdb, this immuneACCESS dataset retains in-frame rearrangements with V and J assigned. A fraction of the clones does not appear; measured against another copy, unresolved V genes explain less than half of the discrepancy, and the remainder lacks a known reason. Clone size and the V and J calls come from that table; the DNA yielded D and trimming. For this sample the table gives approximately 280,000 clones, of which approximately 90% were detected only once. The ten largest make up about 5% of the sample.

This clone was seen just once. Its binding antigen is unknown. No base-level quality is on record; no much larger clone is a single base apart. The germline ends are 10 bases apart after V is trimmed by 1 base and J by 1 base. The germline V gene supplies CDR1 SGHVS and CDR2 FNYEAQ. Including cysteine and phenylalanine, the CDR3 has 15 amino acids. Only CDR3 DNA is held: 45 bases, read in frame from base 1. Collaborating institutions collected whole blood in K2EDTA tubes following their own protocols. Collaborator samples were shipped for TCRbeta analysis as frozen whole blood, isolated PBMCs, or DNA extracted from either sample type.

The source is a middle-aged man with acute or convalescent COVID-19. The V and J genes are TRBV7-6 and TRBJ1-1, and possibly TRBD1, on 6 matching bases. Sequencing was performed on peripheral blood. The nucleotide sequence is given as TGTGCCAGCAGCTTAGGTGGGGGCCGGAACACTGAAGCTTTCTTT. This encodes CASSLGGGRNTEAFF.